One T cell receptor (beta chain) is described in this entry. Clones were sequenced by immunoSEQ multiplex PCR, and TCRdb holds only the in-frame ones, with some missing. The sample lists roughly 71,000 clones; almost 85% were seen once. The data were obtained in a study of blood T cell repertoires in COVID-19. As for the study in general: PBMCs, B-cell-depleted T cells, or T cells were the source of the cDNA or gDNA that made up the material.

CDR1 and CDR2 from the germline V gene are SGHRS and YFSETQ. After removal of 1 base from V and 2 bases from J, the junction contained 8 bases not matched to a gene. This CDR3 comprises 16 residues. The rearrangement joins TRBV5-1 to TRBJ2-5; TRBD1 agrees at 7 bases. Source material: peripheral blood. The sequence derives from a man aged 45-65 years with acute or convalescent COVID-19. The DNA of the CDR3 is TGCGCCAGCAGCTTGTTCAGGGGGACACAGCAAGAGACCCAGTACTTC. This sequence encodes CASSLFRGTQQETQYF.